This T cell receptor beta chain was documented in a study of T cell changes during pregnancy in multiple sclerosis. The table came from immunoSEQ multiplex PCR; TCRdb's copy has only in-frame clones and leaves some out. The data show about 57,000 clones, roughly 94% seen once. Germline V CDR1 and CDR2: SGHDT, YYEEEE. This CDR3 has 15 amino acids. The V and J ends lost 6 bases and 1 base respectively, with 13 bases between them. Source: CD4+ T cells from peripheral blood mononuclear cells, taken in the second trimester of pregnancy. This sequence joins TRBV5-6 and TRBJ2-2, with D possibly matching TRBD2 (6 bases). The sequence derives from a female donor with multiple sclerosis, enrolled in a pregnancy study. CDR3 DNA sequence: TGTGCCAGCACCGTGCTCGGGGGGAACACCGGGGAGCTGTTTTTT. This translates into CASTVLGGNTGELFF.